This T cell receptor (beta chain) was identified in a study of regulatory T cells in long-lasting Graves disease. Study results and caveats: Whereas nearly 1,000 public clonotypes were shared by new patients, persistent patients shared more, at a few thousand.

In this sample, this clonotype turned up many times. Antigen: not known. Building of the TCR beta libraries involved iRepertoire HTBI primers and Arm-PCR of CDR3 regions. MiXCR was run by TCRdb on the multiplex PCR reads, yielding one entry per CDR3 protein. Of approximately 470,000 distinct CDR3 sequences detected, around 20% appear once; the ten largest clones hold 7% to 9.5%. Time point reported: persistent/refractory GD, antithyroid drugs over 5 years with positive TRAb. With RNA extracted from PBMCs as input, the TCR library was made. The sample was peripheral blood mononuclear cells (PBMCs), taken when the disease was refractory, from a patient treated with antithyroid drugs. This clonotype was sampled from a female donor with Graves disease.

The chain's CDR3 is CASIQGNGGYTF. As DNA, the CDR3 is TGTGCCAGCATCCAGGGTAACGGGGGCTACACCTTC. V is TRBV2 and J is TRBJ1-2; perhaps TRBD1 as D (5 bases). V was shortened by 7 bases and J by 8 bases, with 14 bases between the two germline ends. The germline gives CDR1 SNHLY, CDR2 FYNNEI. The CDR3 spans 12 residues. The complete variable domain, with remaining parts taken from reference TRBV2 and TRBJ1-2, reads EPEVTQTPSHQVTQMGQEVILRCVPISNHLYFYWYRQILGQKVEFLVSFYNNEISEKSEIFDDQFSVERPDGSNFTLKIRSTKLEDSAMYFCASIQGNGGYTFGSGTRLTVV.